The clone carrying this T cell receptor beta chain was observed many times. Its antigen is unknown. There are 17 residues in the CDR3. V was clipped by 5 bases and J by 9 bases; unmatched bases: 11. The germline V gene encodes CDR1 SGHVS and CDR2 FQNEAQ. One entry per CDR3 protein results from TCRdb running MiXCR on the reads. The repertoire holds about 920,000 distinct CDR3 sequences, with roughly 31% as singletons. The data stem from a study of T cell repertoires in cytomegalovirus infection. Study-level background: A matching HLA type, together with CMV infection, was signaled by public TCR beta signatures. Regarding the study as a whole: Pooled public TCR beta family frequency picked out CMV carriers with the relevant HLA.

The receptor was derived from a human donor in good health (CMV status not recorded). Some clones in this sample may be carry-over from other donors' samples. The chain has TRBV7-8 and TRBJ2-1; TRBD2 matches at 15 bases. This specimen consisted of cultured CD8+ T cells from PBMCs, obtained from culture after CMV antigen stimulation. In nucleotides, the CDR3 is TGTGCCAGCAGCCCTAGGACTAGCGGGGGGGGAGTGGGTGAGCAGTTCTTC. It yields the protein CASSPRTSGGGVGEQFF.